Below, 12 T cell receptor beta chains from the same sample are listed, as sequenced in a study of CD8+ T cells in alopecia areata. Documented treatment: oral pan-JAK inhibitor, 5-10 mg twice daily. Extracted RNA was reverse transcribed, and the resulting cDNA served as sequencing template. Profiled with immunoSEQ multiplex PCR; TCRdb holds only in-frame clones, not every one. The sample records 200,000 to 250,000 clones, 64% being singletons. Here the sequenced sample was CD4+ T cells sorted from blood, taken at week 4, from a patient treated with tofacitinib. The source of these receptors is a human donor with alopecia areata.

This rearrangement joins TRBV5-1 to TRBJ1-1; 10 bases are shared with TRBD1. Looked up from germline, CDR1 is SGHRS and CDR2 is YFSETQ. Trimming removed 5 bases from V and 1 base from J; junction bases left unmatched: 5. This CDR3 has 15 residues. The CDR3 DNA is TGCGCCAGCAGTTACAGACAGGGGGCGAACACTGAAGCTTTCTTT. It translates to CASSYRQGANTEAFF.

This clone showed up just a few times. The chain recombines TRBV6-5 with TRBJ1-4, with D unresolved. There are 14 residues in the CDR3. Trimming took 5 bases from V and 5 from J, leaving 12 bases between them. Germline V lookup: CDR1 MNHEY, CDR2 SVGAGI. The CDR3 nucleotides are TGTGCCAGCAGTGAATCTTGGAGGAATGAAAAACTGTTTTTT. Amino acids: CASSESWRNEKLFF.

This clone was seen a single time. The chain recombines TRBV30 with TRBJ1-1; D possibly corresponds to TRBD1 (6 bases). The CDR3 is made up of 10 amino acids. Germline lookup yields CDR1 GTSNPN and CDR2 SVGIG (reference sequence). V was clipped by 7 bases and J by 6 bases, with 9 bases between them. Here the CDR3 reads CAFAGAEAFF. As DNA, the CDR3 is TGTGCCTTTGCAGGGGCTGAAGCTTTCTTT.

V is TRBV6-5 and J is TRBJ2-3, with D possibly TRBD1 on 5 matching bases. Trimming took 6 bases from V and 1 from J, leaving 11 bases between them. The CDR3 contains 14 residues. Germline values: CDR1 MNHEY, CDR2 SVGAGI. The CDR3: CASRAVGGTDTQYF. CDR3 nucleotides: TGTGCCAGCAGGGCCGTAGGGGGCACAGATACGCAGTATTTT.

V gene TRBV13 combines with J gene TRBJ2-5; no reliable D call. The J call may be in error: the DNA end matches TRBJ2-7 better. Germline CDR1 reads PRHDT; CDR2 reads FYEKMQ (reference sequence). This CDR3 spans 15 amino acids. The CDR3 DNA sequence: TGTGCCAGCAGCTTACGCCAGACTGGGCCCTACGAGCAGTACTTC. This encodes CASSLRQTGPYEQYF.

This clone was seen more than once but under ten times. The rearrangement links TRBV20-1 to TRBJ2-5; TRBD2 might be the D (5 bases). Germline lookup yields CDR1 DFQATT and CDR2 SNEGSKA (reference sequence). The CDR3 consists of 10 residues. V shed 5 bases and J shed 7 bases, with 8 bases lying between them. CDR3 region: CSAGRGTQYF. CDR3 in DNA: TGCAGTGCTGGCCGGGGGACCCAGTACTTC.

The J gene is TRBJ1-2, the V gene TRBV5-1; 8 positions agree with TRBD1. This CDR3 is built from 14 residues. V lost 1 base and J lost 7; bases outside the gene matches: 6. Per the germline V gene, CDR1 is SGHRS and CDR2 is YFSETQ. Here the CDR3 reads CASSLRTDRAGYTF. The CDR3 nucleotides read TGCGCCAGCAGCTTGCGGACGGACAGGGCTGGCTACACCTTC.

J is TRBJ1-6 and V is TRBV6-6; D not resolved. Germline CDR1 MNHNY, CDR2 SVGAGI (reference sequence). Trimming left V 0 bases short and J 8 bases short, with 2 bases between. The CDR3 loop spans 12 amino acids. The CDR3 reads CASSYSDSPLHF. The CDR3, as DNA: TGTGCCAGCAGTTACTCGGATTCACCCCTCCACTTT.

The chain links TRBV4-1 to TRBJ1-5, with 9 bases lining up with TRBD1. The CDR3 length is 17 residues. J gave up 7 bases and V 2 bases, and 12 bases lay outside the gene matches. The germline V gene has CDR1 MGHRA and CDR2 YSYEKL. The CDR3 here is CASSQSYAGTGHQPQHF. The CDR3 DNA sequence: TGCGCCAGCAGCCAATCTTATGCCGGGACAGGGCACCAGCCCCAGCATTTT.

This chain links TRBV2 with TRBJ1-5; D call uncertain. The germline V gene has CDR1 SNHLY and CDR2 FYNNEI. This CDR3 comprises 14 residues. The V gene lost 2 bases and the J gene lost 4 bases, with 9 bases spanning the gap. The DNA of the CDR3 is TGTGCCAGCAGTGAAACGATCCAAAATCAGCCCCAGCATTTT. Amino acids: CASSETIQNQPQHF.

The chain employs TRBV30 and TRBJ1-2; TRBD1 matches 9 bases. The CDR3 sequence is 14 residues long. V was clipped by 2 bases and J by 8 bases; unmatched bases: 9. The germline V gene has CDR1 GTSNPN and CDR2 SVGIG (reference sequence). CDR3 DNA: TGTGCCTGGAGTTCTACAGGGGGCGCGGTGGGCTACACCTTC. Translating gives CAWSSTGGAVGYTF.

Relative to its sample, this clone is medium-sized. The rearrangement joins TRBV7-2 to TRBJ2-7; 12 bases align to TRBD1. Trimming removed 3 bases from V and 2 bases from J; junction bases left unmatched: 2. The CDR3 totals 15 residues. Germline assignment: CDR1 SGHTA and CDR2 FQGNSA. The CDR3 reads CASSLGQGAAYEQYF. The CDR3 region has the DNA TGTGCCAGCAGCTTGGGACAGGGGGCTGCCTACGAGCAGTACTTC.